The 21 T cell receptor beta chains below were found in one sample sequenced in a study of blood T cell repertoires in COVID-19. The protocol was immunoSEQ multiplex PCR, while the TCRdb copy is restricted to in-frame clones and leaves out a portion. The sample has tens of thousands of clones, roughly 82% seen once; the top ten hold less than 8.5%. Sequences were obtained from peripheral blood. The receptors originated from a human donor in a cohort sampled during active COVID-19.

This clone showed up just once. The J gene is TRBJ1-1, the V gene TRBV27; TRBD1 might be the D (6 bases). CDR3 length equals 14 residues. Deletions cut 7 bases from V and 4 bases from J, with 16 bases between. The V gene's germline CDR1 is MNHEY and CDR2 SMNVEV (reference sequence). CDR3 region: CASTRNGGGTEAFF. CDR3 nucleotides: TGTGCCAGCACTCGGAATGGGGGCGGCACTGAAGCTTTCTTT.

The chain is built from TRBV5-4 and TRBJ1-4; a weak D match, TRBD1 (6 bases). The CDR3 totals 13 residues. The V and J ends lost 4 bases and 4 bases respectively, with 8 bases between them. From germline, CDR1 is SGHNT and CDR2 YYREEE (reference sequence). CDR3 region: CASSTGHNEKLFF. The CDR3 coding sequence is TGTGCCAGCAGCACGGGACATAATGAAAAACTGTTTTTT. Based on the CDR3 plus reference TRBV5-4 and TRBJ1-4, the full variable domain is ETGVTQSPTHLIKTRGQQVTLRCSSQSGHNTVSWYQQALGQGPQFIFQYYREEENGRGNFPPRFSGLQFPNYSSELNVNALELDDSALYLCASSTGHNEKLFFGSGTQLSVL.

This clone was seen once. The V call is TRBV7-8, the J call TRBJ1-5; weak D call: TRBD1 (5 bases). Germline loops: CDR1 SGHVS, CDR2 FQNEAQ. This CDR3 spans 15 amino acids. V gave up 1 base and J gave up 4 bases, with 11 bases separating them. The CDR3 DNA sequence: TGTGCCAGCAGCTTAGTCGACAGTGAGAATCAGCCCCAGCATTTT. This translates into CASSLVDSENQPQHF.

The rearrangement uses TRBV19 and TRBJ2-5; D gene unclear. V was cut by 4 bases and J by 7 bases, with 7 bases left in between. The V gene's germline CDR1 is LNHDA and CDR2 SQIVND (reference sequence). This CDR3 region has 11 residues. As DNA, the CDR3 is TGTGCCAGTAGTACCCCCGGGACCCAGTACTTC. Its protein is CASSTPGTQYF.

The rearrangement links TRBV19 to TRBJ2-5; 10 positions match TRBD1. The CDR3 sequence is 18 residues long. Germline CDR1 is LNHDA and CDR2 is SQIVND (reference sequence). Losses at the gene ends were 6 bases for V and 1 base for J; bases not matched to a gene: 14. CDR3 nucleotide sequence: TGTGCCAGTAGCAAGACAGGGGGCTATGGCCGCTTCCAAGAGACCCAGTACTTC. It codes for CASSKTGGYGRFQETQYF.

This clone was seen a single time. This chain connects TRBV7-9 to TRBJ2-7, with D possibly being TRBD2 (6 bases). V lost 4 bases and J lost 2, with 12 bases in between. The CDR3 covers 14 residues. Germline V lookup: CDR1 SEHNR, CDR2 FQNEAQ (reference sequence). CDR3 coding DNA: TGTGCCAGCAGCTCGGAGGGACCGACCTACGAGCAGTACTTC. Translation: CASSSEGPTYEQYF.

The chain joins TRBV4-1 to TRBJ2-5, with 8 bases lining up with TRBD2. Germline V gives CDR1 MGHRA, CDR2 YSYEKL. The V and J ends lost 1 base and 5 bases, in that order; junction bases with no gene match: 6. CDR3 length equals 15 residues. The CDR3 DNA is TGCGCCAGCAGCCAAGTATCGGGGGGGTGGGAGACCCAGTACTTC. Its protein is CASSQVSGGWETQYF.

This clone is a singleton in its sample. The CDR3 region is CASSLGPGNTETQYF. In DNA, the CDR3 is TGTGCCAGCAGCTTAGGTCCGGGGAATACAGAGACCCAGTACTTC. The V call is TRBV7-2, the J call TRBJ2-5; tentatively, D is TRBD2 (5 bases). V dropped 1 base and J dropped 4 bases, with 13 bases sitting between them. The length of the CDR3 is 15 residues. In germline, CDR1 is SGHTA, CDR2 FQGNSA.

CDR3: CASSVDRGPYGYTF. Written as DNA, the CDR3 is TGCGCCAGCAGCGTTGACAGGGGCCCCTATGGCTACACCTTC. The rearrangement links TRBV5-1 to TRBJ1-2; the match to TRBD1 covers 8 bases. Looked up from germline, CDR1 is SGHRS and CDR2 is YFSETQ. V dropped 4 bases and J dropped 4; count of bases not matched to a gene: 6. This CDR3 has 14 residues.

This clone appeared once. This sequence joins TRBV15 and TRBJ2-7, with TRBD1 as a possible D gene (6 bases). V lost 3 bases and J 4 bases, leaving 7 bases between the germline ends. Germline values: CDR1 LNHNV, CDR2 YYDKDF (reference sequence). The CDR3 loop spans 12 amino acids. CDR3 protein: CATSRTGYEQYF. Here the CDR3 DNA reads TGTGCCACCAGCAGGACAGGTTACGAGCAGTACTTC.

There are many counts of this clone. The J gene is TRBJ2-7, the V gene TRBV30, with D tentatively TRBD1 (6 bases). Germline-derived CDR1 and CDR2 are GTSNPN and SVGIG (reference sequence). V dropped 4 bases and J dropped 3 bases, with 10 bases sitting between them. CDR3 size: 12 residues. CDR3 DNA sequence: TGTGCCTGGAAGGACAGACTCTACGAGCAGTACTTC. Translated, it gives CAWKDRLYEQYF.

The V and J genes are TRBV29-1 and TRBJ2-6; D remains ambiguous. V shed 8 bases and J shed 1 base, with 9 bases lying between them. Per the germline V gene, CDR1 is SQVTM and CDR2 is ANQGSEA. The CDR3 loop spans 13 amino acids. CDR3 region: CSPQVSGANVLTF. As DNA, the CDR3 is TGCAGCCCTCAGGTTTCTGGGGCCAACGTCCTGACTTTC.

The rearrangement links TRBV5-5 to TRBJ2-1; TRBD1 might be the D (5 bases). V dropped 0 bases and J dropped 4 bases, with 14 bases sitting between them. The germline CDR1 and CDR2 sequences are SGHKS and YYEKEE (reference sequence). The CDR3 length is 16 residues. DNA of the CDR3: TGTGCCAGCAGCTTGGCGGTGTCAGGGCAATACAATGAGCAGTTCTTC. Its translation is CASSLAVSGQYNEQFF.

The rearrangement links TRBV19 to TRBJ1-3; 7 nucleotides line up with TRBD1. In germline, CDR1 is LNHDA, CDR2 SQIVND (reference sequence). The CDR3 length is 14 residues. With 4 bases clipped from V and 8 bases from J, the junction kept 8 bases outside the gene matches. CDR3 residues: CASSTWGQTDTIYF. CDR3 sequence (DNA): TGTGCCAGTAGTACCTGGGGACAGACGGACACCATATATTTT.

There are a few counts of this clone. The chain couples TRBV2 to TRBJ1-1, with 8 bases lining up with TRBD1. Germline-derived CDR1 and CDR2 are SNHLY and FYNNEI. The CDR3 loop spans 15 amino acids. The V and J ends lost 9 bases and 1 base, in that order; junction bases with no gene match: 10. CDR3 coding DNA: TGTGCCAGAGCATCCAGGGGGCTCAGGAACACTGAAGCTTTCTTT. It yields the protein CARASRGLRNTEAFF.

The chain carries TRBV7-2 and TRBJ1-1; D call uncertain. Trimming removed 1 base from V and 0 bases from J, with 3 bases in between. The CDR3 is made up of 13 amino acids. CDR1 and CDR2 from the germline V gene are SGHTA and FQGNSA. The CDR3 here is CASSLDMNTEAFF. CDR3 DNA: TGTGCCAGCAGCTTAGATATGAACACTGAAGCTTTCTTT.

V gene TRBV6-6 combines with J gene TRBJ1-2; D is ambiguous. Germline V lookup: CDR1 MNHNY, CDR2 SVGAGI (reference sequence). Trimming took 6 bases from V and 0 from J, leaving 11 bases between them. The CDR3 extends over 14 amino acids. The CDR3 DNA reads as TGTGCCAGCAGCTCCGGAGGAGCTAACTATGGCTACACCTTC. It is translated as CASSSGGANYGYTF.

A single count supports this clone. The chain combines TRBV14 with TRBJ2-7; no clear D gene. Germline lookup yields CDR1 SGHDN and CDR2 FVKESK. The CDR3 has 14 residues. V lost 4 bases to trimming and J lost 9 bases, with 19 bases between them. Here the CDR3 reads CASSLLSQDEWQYF. The CDR3 DNA sequence: TGTGCCAGCAGCCTTCTCTCGCAGGATGAATGGCAGTACTTC.

This clone has only one observation. The rearrangement uses TRBV18 and TRBJ1-1; the D gene is possibly TRBD1 (5 bases). Trimming pared 5 bases from V and 5 bases from J, leaving 12 bases between. The CDR3 is made up of 13 amino acids. Germline-derived CDR1 and CDR2 are KGHSH and LQKENI. CDR3 amino acids: CASSVPGETEAFF. The CDR3 coding sequence is TGTGCCAGCTCAGTGCCGGGGGAAACTGAAGCTTTCTTT.

This sequence joins TRBV10-3 and TRBJ2-7; 8 nucleotides line up with TRBD2. Germline loops: CDR1 ENHRY, CDR2 SYGVKD. This CDR3 has 15 residues. The J segment lost 6 bases and the V segment lost 5 bases, leaving 12 bases of the junction unmatched. The CDR3 loop reads CAISPGGVAGSEQYF. The CDR3, as DNA: TGTGCCATCAGTCCCGGGGGGGTTGCCGGCAGCGAGCAGTACTTC.

The chain employs TRBV7-9 and TRBJ2-5; D is ambiguous. Trimming pared 5 bases from V and 1 base from J, leaving 11 bases between. CDR3 size: 14 residues. Germline lookup yields CDR1 SEHNR and CDR2 FQNEAQ (reference sequence). The CDR3 reads CASSATRPQETQYF. In nucleotides, the CDR3 is TGTGCCAGCAGCGCGACGAGGCCCCAAGAGACCCAGTACTTC.